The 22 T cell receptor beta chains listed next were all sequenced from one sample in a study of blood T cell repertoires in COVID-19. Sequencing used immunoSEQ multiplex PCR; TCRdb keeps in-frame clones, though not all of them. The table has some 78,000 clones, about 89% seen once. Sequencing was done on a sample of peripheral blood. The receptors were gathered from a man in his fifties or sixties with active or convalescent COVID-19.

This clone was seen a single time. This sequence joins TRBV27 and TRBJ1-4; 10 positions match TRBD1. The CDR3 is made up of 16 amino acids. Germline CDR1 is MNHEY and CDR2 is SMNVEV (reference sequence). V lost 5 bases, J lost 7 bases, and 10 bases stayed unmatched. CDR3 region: CASSPRQGAGVEKLFF. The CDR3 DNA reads TGTGCCAGCAGTCCCCGACAGGGGGCGGGGGTTGAAAAACTGTTTTTT.

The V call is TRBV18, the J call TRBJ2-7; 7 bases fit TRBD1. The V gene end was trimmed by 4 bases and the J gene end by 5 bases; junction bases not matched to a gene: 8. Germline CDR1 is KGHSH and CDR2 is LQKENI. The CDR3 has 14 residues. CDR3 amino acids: CASSLDRESNEQYF. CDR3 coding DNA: TGTGCCAGCTCACTCGACAGGGAGTCCAACGAGCAGTACTTC.

The CDR3 loop is CAIQGYTDTQYF. As DNA, the CDR3 is TGTGCCATACAGGGTTACACAGATACGCAGTATTTT. V is TRBV6-5 and J is TRBJ2-3; D possibly corresponds to TRBD1 (6 bases). Trimming pared 10 bases from V and 2 bases from J, leaving 10 bases between. This CDR3 has 12 amino acids. Per germline, CDR1 MNHEY and CDR2 SVGAGI.

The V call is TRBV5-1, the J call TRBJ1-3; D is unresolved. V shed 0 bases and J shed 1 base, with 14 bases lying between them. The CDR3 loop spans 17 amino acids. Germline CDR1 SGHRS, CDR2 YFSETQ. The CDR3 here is CASSLASGVRSGNTIYF. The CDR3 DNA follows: TGCGCCAGCAGCTTGGCCTCAGGTGTACGGTCTGGAAACACCATATATTTT.

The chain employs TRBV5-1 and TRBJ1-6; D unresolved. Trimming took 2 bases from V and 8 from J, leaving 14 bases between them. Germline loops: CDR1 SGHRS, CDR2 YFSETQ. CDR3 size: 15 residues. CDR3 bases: TGCGCCAGCAGCTTAAGGACTGCTAATGATTCACCCCTCCACTTT. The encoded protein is CASSLRTANDSPLHF.

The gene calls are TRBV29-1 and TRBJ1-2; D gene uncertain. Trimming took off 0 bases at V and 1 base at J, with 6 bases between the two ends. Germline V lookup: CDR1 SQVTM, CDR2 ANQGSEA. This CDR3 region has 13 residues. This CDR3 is CSVEDTYNYGYTF. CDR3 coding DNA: TGCAGCGTTGAAGACACCTATAACTATGGCTACACCTTC.

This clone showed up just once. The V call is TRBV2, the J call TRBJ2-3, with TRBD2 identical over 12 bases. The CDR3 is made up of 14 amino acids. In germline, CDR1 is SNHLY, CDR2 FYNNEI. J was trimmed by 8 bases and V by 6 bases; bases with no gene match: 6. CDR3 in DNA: TGTGCCAGCAGGGGACTAGCGGGTGGAGGTACGCAGTATTTT. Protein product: CASRGLAGGGTQYF.

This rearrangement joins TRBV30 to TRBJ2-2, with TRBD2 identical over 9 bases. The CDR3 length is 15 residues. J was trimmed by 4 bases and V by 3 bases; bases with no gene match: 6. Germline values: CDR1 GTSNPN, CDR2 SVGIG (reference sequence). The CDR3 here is CAWRGGGAATGELFF. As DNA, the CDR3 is TGTGCCTGGAGAGGCGGGGGGGCCGCCACCGGGGAGCTGTTTTTT.

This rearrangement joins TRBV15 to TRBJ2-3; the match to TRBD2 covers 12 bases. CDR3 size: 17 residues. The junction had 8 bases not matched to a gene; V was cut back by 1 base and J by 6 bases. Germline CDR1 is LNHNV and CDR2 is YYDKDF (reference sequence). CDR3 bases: TGTGCCACCAGCAGAGCTGGGCTAGCGGGGGGGGCCGATACGCAGTATTTT. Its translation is CATSRAGLAGGADTQYF. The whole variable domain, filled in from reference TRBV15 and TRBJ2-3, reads DAMVIQNPRYQVTQFGKPVTLSCSQTLNHNVMYWYQQKSSQAPKLLFHYYDKDFNNEADTPDNFQSRRPNTSFCFLDIRSPGLGDTAMYLCATSRAGLAGGADTQYFGPGTRLTVL.

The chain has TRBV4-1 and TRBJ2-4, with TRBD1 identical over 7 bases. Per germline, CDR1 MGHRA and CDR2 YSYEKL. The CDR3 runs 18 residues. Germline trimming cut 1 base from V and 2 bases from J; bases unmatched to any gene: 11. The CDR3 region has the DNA TGCGCCAGCAGCCAAGGTTCCCAGACAGGGAAGTCCAAAAACATTCAGTACTTC. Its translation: CASSQGSQTGKSKNIQYF.

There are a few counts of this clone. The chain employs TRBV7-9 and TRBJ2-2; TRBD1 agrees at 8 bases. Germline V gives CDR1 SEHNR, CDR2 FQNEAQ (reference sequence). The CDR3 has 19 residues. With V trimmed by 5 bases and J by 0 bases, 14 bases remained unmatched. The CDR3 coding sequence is TGTGCCAGCAGCGGCAGTGGCAGGGGGCGCGCCTCGAACACCGGGGAGCTGTTTTTT. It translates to CASSGSGRGRASNTGELFF.

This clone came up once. CDR3 protein: CASSPTVSGANVLTF. CDR3 sequence (DNA): TGTGCCAGCTCACCAACAGTCTCTGGGGCCAACGTCCTGACTTTC. The V call is TRBV18, the J call TRBJ2-6; D gene ambiguous. V lost 2 bases, J lost 0 bases, and 5 bases lay in between. Germline V gene data show CDR1 as KGHSH and CDR2 as LQKENI. This CDR3 contains 15 residues.

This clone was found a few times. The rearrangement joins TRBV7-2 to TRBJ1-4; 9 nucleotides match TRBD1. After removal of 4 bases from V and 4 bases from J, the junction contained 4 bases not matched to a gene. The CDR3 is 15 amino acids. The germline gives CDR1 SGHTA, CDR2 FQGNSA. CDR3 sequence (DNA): TGTGCCAGCAGCTCCGGACAGGGGTATAATGAAAAACTGTTTTTT. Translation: CASSSGQGYNEKLFF.

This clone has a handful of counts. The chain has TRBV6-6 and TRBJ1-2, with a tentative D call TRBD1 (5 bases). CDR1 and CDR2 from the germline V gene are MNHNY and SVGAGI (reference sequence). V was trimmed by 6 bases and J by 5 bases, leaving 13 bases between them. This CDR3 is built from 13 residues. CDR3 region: CASSEVGGYGYTF. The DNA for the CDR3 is TGTGCCAGCAGCGAAGTGGGGGGTTATGGCTACACCTTC.

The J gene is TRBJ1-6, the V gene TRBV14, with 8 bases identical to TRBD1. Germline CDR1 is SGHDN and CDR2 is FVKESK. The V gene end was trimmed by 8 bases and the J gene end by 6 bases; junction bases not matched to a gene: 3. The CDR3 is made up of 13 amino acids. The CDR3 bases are TGTGCCAGCTCTGGACAGGGTAATTCACCCCTCCACTTT. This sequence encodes CASSGQGNSPLHF.

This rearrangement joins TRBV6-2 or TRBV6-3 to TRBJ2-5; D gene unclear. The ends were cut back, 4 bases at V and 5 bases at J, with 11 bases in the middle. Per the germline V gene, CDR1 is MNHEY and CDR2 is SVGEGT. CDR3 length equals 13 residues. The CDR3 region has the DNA TGTGCCAGCAGTTTGCTAAACCTGGAGACCCAGTACTTC. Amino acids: CASSLLNLETQYF.

The CDR3: CASSPSDSSRTGELFF. The CDR3 DNA reads TGTGCCAGCTCACCATCGGACAGTAGTAGAACCGGGGAGCTGTTTTTT. The gene calls are TRBV18 and TRBJ2-2, with TRBD1 as a possible D gene (6 bases). V lost 2 bases, J lost 5 bases, and 15 bases lay in between. Germline V gives CDR1 KGHSH, CDR2 LQKENI. This CDR3 spans 16 amino acids.

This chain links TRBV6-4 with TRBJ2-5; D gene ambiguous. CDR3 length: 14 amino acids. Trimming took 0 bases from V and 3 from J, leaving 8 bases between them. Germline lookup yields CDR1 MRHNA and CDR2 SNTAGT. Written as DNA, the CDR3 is TGTGCCAGCAGTGACTCGGCAGGTGAAGAGACCCAGTACTTC. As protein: CASSDSAGEETQYF.

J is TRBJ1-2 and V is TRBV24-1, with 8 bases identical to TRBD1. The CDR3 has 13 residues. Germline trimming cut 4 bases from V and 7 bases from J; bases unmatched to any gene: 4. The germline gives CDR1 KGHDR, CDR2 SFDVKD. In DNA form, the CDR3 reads TGTGCCACCAGTGACGGACAGGGAGCTGGCTACACCTTC. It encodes CATSDGQGAGYTF.

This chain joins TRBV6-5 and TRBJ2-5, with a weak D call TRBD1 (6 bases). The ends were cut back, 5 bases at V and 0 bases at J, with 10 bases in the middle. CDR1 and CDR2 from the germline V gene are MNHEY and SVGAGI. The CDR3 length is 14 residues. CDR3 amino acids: CASSRTDNQETQYF. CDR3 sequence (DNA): TGTGCCAGCAGTCGGACAGACAACCAAGAGACCCAGTACTTC.

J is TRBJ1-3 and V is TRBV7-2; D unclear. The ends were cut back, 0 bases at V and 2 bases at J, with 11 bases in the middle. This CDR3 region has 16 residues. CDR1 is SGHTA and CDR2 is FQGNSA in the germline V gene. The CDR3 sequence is CASSLARESAGNTIYF. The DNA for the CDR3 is TGTGCCAGCAGCTTAGCGCGGGAGAGCGCTGGAAACACCATATATTTT.

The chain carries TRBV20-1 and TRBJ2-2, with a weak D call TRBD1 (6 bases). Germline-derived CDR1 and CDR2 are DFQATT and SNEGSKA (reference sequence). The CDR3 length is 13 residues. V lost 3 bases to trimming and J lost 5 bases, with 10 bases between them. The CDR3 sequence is CSASVTGTGELFF. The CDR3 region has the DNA TGCAGTGCTAGTGTTACAGGGACCGGGGAGCTGTTTTTT.